Included here is one T cell receptor (beta chain) sequence, with context. This clonotype was counted ten times or more. It has no known antigen specificity. Base-call qualities are not available, and no considerably larger clone is one nucleotide away. Library preparation employed RT-PCR. TCRdb shows the sequencer as Illumina HiSeq 2500. TCRdb passed the public sequencing reads through fastp at Q25 and MiXCR, retaining productive beta sequences. Each CDR3 protein appears once, grouped with its most common genes and DNA. The sample records around 190,000 distinct CDR3 sequences, approximately 14% of which are singletons. In total, the top ten clones hold roughly 26% of the sample. The record originates from a study of response to subunit inactivated influenza vaccine (dated by TCRdb to between 2017 and 2018). For context, the study as a whole: Deep quantitative T cell receptor repertoire profiling was used in the study to track responses to a trivalent subunit inactivated influenza vaccine.

The germline V gene (reference sequence) gives CDR1 as LGHDT and CDR2 as YNNKEL. Between the V and J ends, shortened by 1 base and 1 base respectively, the junction contains 10 bases. The CDR3 holds 15 amino acids from the cysteine to the phenylalanine. The kept DNA is CDR3 alone, 45 bases in frame from the first base. Overall study results and their limits: It was suggested by the authors that each seasonal influenza vaccination may recruit only a limited number of new T cells.

This clonotype was sampled from a man aged 50 to 59 who received an inactivated influenza vaccine. Donor details come from another sample of the same person, matched by shared clones. The sample here was CD8+ T cells sorted from PBMCs, taken around 5 days after vaccination. This receptor chain uses TRBV3-1 and TRBJ1-1; the D gene assignment is ambiguous. The base sequence is TGTGCCAGCAGCCAAGTATGGGAGGCGAACACTGAAGCTTTCTTT. It translates to CASSQVWEANTEAFF.